What follows describes a single TCR beta chain. These data originate in a study of blood T cell repertoires in COVID-19. Study details: Researchers got acute and convalescent COVID-19 samples from the United States, Italy and Spain.

Original processing notes: Scientists estimated how many nucleated cells there were by amplifying reference gene primers. Repertoires were generated with immunoSEQ multiplex PCR, while TCRdb's copy carries only in-frame clones and drops some. D and trimming come from the DNA, and the V and J calls and clone size come from that table. The data hold approximately 70,000 clones, with 84% observed a single time. Sequenced: peripheral blood. This receptor was taken from a woman between 55 and 75 years old with acute or convalescent COVID-19.

The CDR3 nucleotides are TGCGCCAGCAGCTTGGGAGGGTCCCCGGACGAGCAGTACTTC. Translating it yields CASSLGGSPDEQYF. This sequence joins TRBV5-1 and TRBJ2-7; tentative D call: TRBD2 (5 bases). V gave up 0 bases and J gave up 5 bases, with 12 bases separating them. CDR1 SGHRS and CDR2 YFSETQ come from the germline V gene. This CDR3 region has 14 residues.